The 3 T cell receptor beta chains reported below all come from one sample, sequenced in a study of radiotherapy plus CTLA-4 blockade in lung cancer (dated by TCRdb to 2016 to 2019). Library preparation was by the immunoSEQ multiplex PCR assay. Held by TCRdb, this immuneACCESS table contains in-frame sequences only and omits some clones. Under half of the omission traces to an unresolved V gene where checked; the cause of the rest is unknown. The sample contains more than 40,000 clones, less than 75% of them found a single time. More than 20% of the sample is in the top ten clones. This material consisted of peripheral blood, taken from a patient treated with radiotherapy plus ipilimumab. Receptors originate from a human donor with non-small cell lung cancer who had a partial response to radiotherapy plus ipilimumab.

This clone came up a few times. The J gene is TRBJ2-2, the V gene TRBV9; D is possibly TRBD2 (5 bases). CDR3 length: 13 amino acids. V dropped 1 base and J dropped 6 bases, with 7 bases sitting between them. Germline V lookup: CDR1 SGDLS, CDR2 YYNGEE. CDR3 sequence: CASSVRGSGELFF. Written as DNA, the CDR3 is TGTGCCAGCAGCGTACGAGGGTCCGGGGAGCTGTTTTTT.

The V gene is TRBV7-9, the J gene TRBJ1-1; D is uncertain. The V end was cut by 5 bases, the J end by 2 bases, with 21 bases between. Germline V gene lookup returns CDR1 SEHNR and CDR2 FQNEAQ (reference sequence). The CDR3 extends over 17 amino acids. The DNA of the CDR3 is TGTGCCAGCAGCCCCCCGGCGGGCTCTATCTCTAACACTGAAGCTTTCTTT. Translated, it gives CASSPPAGSISNTEAFF.

The chain combines TRBV9 with TRBJ1-4; maybe TRBD1 (6 bases). The CDR3 runs 13 residues. Germline V gene lookup returns CDR1 SGDLS and CDR2 YYNGEE. Trimming removed 0 bases from V and 11 bases from J, with 11 bases in between. CDR3 in amino acids: CASSVDPQGKLFF. CDR3 coding DNA: TGTGCCAGCAGCGTAGACCCTCAGGGGAAACTGTTTTTT.